The present entry profiles one T cell receptor beta chain with its context. Its antigen is unknown. The CDR3 runs 16 residues from the cysteine to the phenylalanine. CDR3 DNA is the only sequence kept; it has 48 bases, read in frame from the first base. From a lookup of the germline V gene, CDR1 and CDR2 are SGDLS and YYNGEE. Trimmed from V: 1 base; trimmed from J: 6 bases; junction bases lacking a gene match: 5. The data originate from a study of cytomegalovirus exposure and HLA in healthy donors (dated by TCRdb to between 2016 and 2019). Context from the whole study: An earlier analysis of some 620 of the donors reported 276 Gb of sequence data and roughly 120 million unique TCR beta sequences obtained from some 200 million T cells. The T cell repertoires of under 700 subjects were profiled by immunosequencing and related to cytomegalovirus serostatus. Across approximately 400 genotyped donors of the cohort, an average of roughly 250,000 unique TCR beta nucleotide sequences per donor were sequenced, and around 19% of those sequences were non-productive. The study was designed to test whether signatures of past pathogen exposure could be identified by cataloging public T cell receptors. To predict cytomegalovirus infection status, the study combined high-throughput TCR immunosequencing, statistical association of individual TCRs with disease status, and machine learning. Of the 300 to 500 genotyped donors, 75% to 85% were placed in the genetic ancestry cluster associated with self-reported Caucasian donors. An earlier analysis of 587 of the donors applied high-throughput TCR beta sequencing to assess whether each TCR beta V gene segment acted as functional or pseudogenic. Typing coverage differed by locus: A, B, C, DRB1 and DQB1 were typed in roughly 620-630 donors, DQA1 in about 500, DPA1 in some 610, and DPB1 in 400 to 490. An early release covering roughly 600 HLA-typed donors comprised approximately 290 gigabases of sequencing data and roughly 86 million unique TCR sequences. In a later analysis, previously published TCR beta repertoires from hundreds of donors were re-analyzed and high-resolution HLA genotyping was added so that TCR occurrence patterns could be studied. A separate validation cohort of 100 to 150 different subjects was used in addition to the 666-subject first cohort. Four to six DR-DQ haplotypes were handled as single units for association and clustering, since linkage in the cohort was strong. A later genetic analysis used genome-wide SNP genotypes for about three fifths of the 666 donors, treating that subset as a discovery cohort. All discovery cohort repertoires had been generated using a single sequencing platform. Alongside the repertoire data, information on donor age, sex, ethnicity and CMV serostatus was compiled. In the later analysis, no new phenotypic data were used to find candidate immune exposures; instead, reliance was placed on TCR beta sequences and their occurrence across donors. HLA typing covered class I and class II loci at four-digit resolution. The study at large found these results: A further reported finding was that TCR beta sequences accurately predicted the HLA-A and HLA-B alleles for most subjects in the first cohort. A later genetic analysis reported fewer N-insertions in productive TCRs among donors in an Asian-associated ancestry cluster than the approximately 670-donor mean. About 17 rarely observed V segments, including chromosome 9 orphons, were excluded from the earlier analysis of some 590 of the donors because counts were too low. Because the 87-base-pair reads could not distinguish some IMGT-functional V segments, including TRBV6-2 and TRBV6-3, those segments were excluded. In a later analysis, HLA-associated TCR beta chains showed more clonal expansion and lower generation probabilities than non-associated chains that were equally common. A later genetic analysis associated a missense DCLRE1C variant with V-gene and J-gene trimming of TCR beta chains, and an independent cohort replicated the association. A later analysis reported that several top co-occurrence clusters appeared linked to parvovirus B19, influenza, CMV and Epstein-Barr virus. According to a later analysis, TCR association rates differed among HLA loci, with DRB1 alleles showing the most associated TCRs and HLA-C alleles showing the fewest. Sequencing depth was assumed to be roughly uniform across donors in the presence/absence analyses, though that assumption may not hold. Because some donors lacked HLA typing at each locus, the association tests relied only on the typed subset. While some public TCRs were present in many individuals, most TCR sequences turned up only very rarely across donors. Assigning TCR associations to individual alleles was difficult when HLA alleles, especially DR and DQ, strongly co-occurred. A few of the identified cytomegalovirus-associated TCR beta chains were confirmed in vitro to be specific for cytomegalovirus antigens. The classifier was reported to diagnose cytomegalovirus status with high specificity and sensitivity in both the original and validation cohorts. A cluster of highly shared sequence variants was judged likely to be a technical artifact of the sequencing pipeline. An earlier analysis of some 590 of the donors showed that most TCR beta V segments appeared in productive rearrangements either about 87% or about 30% of the time, which broadly matched IMGT annotations. Only TCR beta chains were sequenced in this cohort, and the absence of alpha or paired-chain data limited detectable features. Correlated functional status among segregating V segments might be attributable to linkage disequilibrium, but an unknown experimental factor could not be ruled out. The authors suggested that the approach could potentially be generalized to other disease states and immunological phenotypes. Immune exposure information for the cohort was limited to CMV serostatus. The study listed 150 to 200 TCR beta chains as associated with cytomegalovirus. In a later analysis, some 18,000 TCR beta sequences were associated with specific HLA alleles at a false discovery rate of 0.05. In a later analysis, most CMV-associated TCR beta chains were found to appear HLA-restricted, with HLA associations seemingly driven largely by CMV exposure.

Libraries came from the immunoSEQ multiplex PCR assay. For the multiplex PCR, a mixture combining 60 forward primers for TCR Vbeta segments and 13 reverse primers for TCR Jbeta segments was used. A multiplex PCR assay on genomic DNA amplified the CDR3 region of rearranged TCR beta genes. On the Illumina HiSeq System, the amplified TCR beta libraries were sequenced as 87-base-pair reads. Processing in the source paper ran as follows. A later analysis tallied 75 million to 95 million unique TCR beta chains across the 666 repertoires, and approximately 11 million of those chains were shared by two or more donors. Raw reads were error-corrected and collapsed into unique sequences by a nearest-neighbor algorithm in which closely related sequences were merged to remove PCR and sequencing errors. CDR3 sequences were aligned to IMGT reference sequences to assign V, D and J gene segments. Each retained sequence needed at least a six-nucleotide match to both a V gene segment and a J gene segment. A rearrangement counted as productive if the CDR3 had no stop codons and remained in frame with V and J, and every other rearrangement counted as non-productive. Following IMGT convention, CDR3 was defined as the stretch from the second conserved V-encoded cysteine up to the conserved J-encoded phenylalanine. The earlier analysis of about 590 of the donors excluded sequences that lacked an unambiguous match to a single V gene segment. An earlier analysis of 550 to 650 of the donors classified V segments as functional when productive rearrangements were above 56.7% and as segregating when the standard deviation between donors was above 5%. A statistical classification framework was built for diagnosing cytomegalovirus status from the catalog of TCR beta chain sequences. In a later analysis, TCR nucleotide sequences were compared against IMGT/GENE-DB human TR gene sequences so that V and J genes could be assigned. In a later analysis, CDR3 sequences and most-parsimonious VDJ recombination scenarios were assigned using the TCRdist pipeline. In a later analysis, each TCR beta chain was defined by its CDR3 amino acid sequence together with its V-gene family, and reads without a unique V-gene family were excluded. As a way to deal with suspected cross-contamination and a sequencing artifact, a later analysis dropped under 600 nucleotide sequences that were highly shared and had low generation probability. A later analysis calculated a clonal expansion index for each public chain from normalized within-repertoire ranks of inferred template counts. Generation probabilities in a later analysis came from a VDJ recombination model fitted to out-of-frame rearrangements, and those results were checked against IGoR. A later analysis scored TCR-TCR, TCR-HLA and TCR-CMV co-occurrence with hypergeometric tests, applying a repertoire-size bias correction to TCR pairs. False discovery rates were estimated in a later analysis by permuting HLA or CMV assignments 20 times. In a later analysis, co-occurring TCRs were grouped with DBSCAN, and TCRdist sequence similarity was added when clustering was performed within HLA-allele-positive subsets. Co-occurrence clustering excluded repertoires with fewer than 30,000 or more than 120,000 public chains, plus five with anomalous nucleotide sharing. The table was pulled from immuneACCESS by TCRdb, which kept in-frame rearrangements only. Such tables lose some clones; where checked, under half of the loss comes from unresolved V genes, and the rest has no known cause. The DNA gave D and trimming, while V, J and clone size come from that table. The sample's table lists a count of roughly 100,000 clones. The ten largest clones capture less than 4.5% of the sample.

In total, around 600 healthy bone marrow donors made up the cohort. Cohort members were all nominally healthy when sampled, although unrecorded immune exposures were likely present. The donor was CMV seronegative and belonged to the group of 320 or so seronegative cohort members. A peripheral blood sample was provided by each donor, and peripheral blood mononuclear cells were used for TCR beta sequencing. The Qiagen DNeasy Blood Extraction Kit was used to extract genomic DNA from the blood cell samples. Sequenced sample: PBMCs. This clonotype was sampled from a man between 40 and 49 years old in good health and CMV-seronegative. Recombination joined TRBV9 with TRBJ2-3; TRBD2 matches 13 bases in the middle. The nucleotide sequence is TGTGCCAGCAGCGTATGGGGACTAGCGGGGCCTGATACGCAGTATTTT. Its product reads: CASSVWGLAGPDTQYF.